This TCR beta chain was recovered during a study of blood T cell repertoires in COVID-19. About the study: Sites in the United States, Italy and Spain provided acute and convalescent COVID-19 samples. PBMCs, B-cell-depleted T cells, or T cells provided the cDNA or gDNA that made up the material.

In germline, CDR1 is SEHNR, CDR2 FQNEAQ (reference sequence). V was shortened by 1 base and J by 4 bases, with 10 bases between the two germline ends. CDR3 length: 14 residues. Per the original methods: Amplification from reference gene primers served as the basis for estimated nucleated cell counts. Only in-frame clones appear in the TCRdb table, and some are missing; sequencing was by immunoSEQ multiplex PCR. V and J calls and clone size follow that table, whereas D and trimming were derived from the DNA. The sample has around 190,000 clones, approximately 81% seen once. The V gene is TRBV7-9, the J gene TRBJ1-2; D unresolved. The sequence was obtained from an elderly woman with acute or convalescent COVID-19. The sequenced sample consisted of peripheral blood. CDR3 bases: TGTGCCAGCAGCTTAGTAGGAGTTTCCTATGGCTACACCTTC. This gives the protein CASSLVGVSYGYTF.